These 24 T cell receptor beta chains share one sample of origin, sequenced in a study of T cell repertoires in cytomegalovirus infection. These TCRs are of unknown antigen specificity. MiXCR, applied by TCRdb to the reads, yields one record per CDR3 protein. Seen here are a few hundred thousand distinct CDR3 sequences, about 28% observed once, and the top ten hold about 19%. Source: cultured PBMCs, taken from culture after CMV antigen stimulation. The receptors derive from a human donor in good health (CMV status not recorded). Some clones in this sample may be carry-over from other donors' samples.

This clonotype was detected ten times or more. The chain uses TRBV7-2 and TRBJ1-1; possible D gene TRBD1, 5 bases. The CDR3 runs 19 residues. Trimming removed 1 base at V and 0 bases at J, with 21 bases between. In germline, CDR1 is SGHTA, CDR2 FQGNSA. The CDR3 here is CASSLDLPLSYRLNTEAFF. CDR3 coding DNA: TGTGCCAGCAGCTTAGATCTCCCCCTTTCCTACAGGCTGAACACTGAAGCTTTCTTT.

The chain links TRBV7-2 to TRBJ2-5; 8 nucleotides match TRBD2. With V trimmed by 4 bases and J by 2 bases, 3 bases remained unmatched. CDR3 length: 14 amino acids. Per germline, CDR1 SGHTA and CDR2 FQGNSA. CDR3 nucleotide sequence: TGTGCCAGCAGCTCCGGGAGGGGACAAGAGACCCAGTACTTC. This translates into CASSSGRGQETQYF.

The chain combines TRBV14 with TRBJ1-5, with D perhaps TRBD1 (5 bases). V lost 1 base, J lost 2 bases, and 12 bases lay in between. Germline V gene data show CDR1 as SGHDN and CDR2 as FVKESK. The CDR3 length is 16 residues. CDR3 amino acids: CASSQVEGVGNQPQHF. CDR3 nucleotide sequence: TGTGCCAGCAGCCAAGTTGAAGGGGTGGGCAATCAGCCCCAGCATTTT. Together with reference TRBV14 and TRBJ1-5, the CDR3 gives the full variable domain: EAGVTQFPSHSVIEKGQTVTLRCDPISGHDNLYWYRRVMGKEIKFLLHFVKESKQDESGMPNNRFLAERTGGTYSTLKVQPAELEDSGVYFCASSQVEGVGNQPQHFGDGTRLSIL.

The CDR3 nucleotides are TGTGCCAGCAGCCCCGTCGGCCAGGGAGGCCAAGAGACCCAGTACTTC. This translates into CASSPVGQGGQETQYF. The genes are TRBV7-2 and TRBJ2-5, with D maybe TRBD2 (6 bases). The germline V and J ends were trimmed by 5 bases and 1 base, with 17 bases remaining between them. The CDR3 loop spans 16 amino acids. From germline, CDR1 is SGHTA and CDR2 FQGNSA.

This clonotype was seen more than once but under ten times. A much larger clone lies a single base off, so this may be a read error. This chain uses TRBV7-2 with TRBJ2-7, with 7 nucleotides matching TRBD2. CDR1 is SGHTA and CDR2 is FQGNSA in the germline V gene. This CDR3 comprises 14 residues. J lost 9 bases, V lost 1 base, and 9 bases had no gene match. The CDR3 is CASSLVTGGSGQYF. Here the CDR3 DNA reads TGTGCCAGCAGCTTAGTTACTGGCGGGAGTGGGCAGTACTTC.

This rearrangement joins TRBV6-6 to TRBJ1-5, with TRBD1 matching 7 bases. This CDR3 has 17 amino acids. The trim removed 2 bases at V and 1 base at J, leaving 8 bases unmatched. Germline lookup yields CDR1 MNHNY and CDR2 SVGAGI (reference sequence). In nucleotides, the CDR3 is TGTGCCAGCAGTTACCCAACGACAGGGATCAGCAATCAGCCCCAGCATTTT. Residues: CASSYPTTGISNQPQHF.

This clonotype was observed a few times. The chain links TRBV12-3 or TRBV12-4 to TRBJ1-1; no definite D call. V was clipped by 3 bases and J by 8 bases, with 10 bases between them. This CDR3 region has 12 residues. CDR3 in DNA: TGTGCCAGCAGTTTTGTAGCGCGAGAAGCTTTCTTT. It is translated as CASSFVAREAFF.

V is TRBV28 and J is TRBJ2-1; no clear D gene. CDR3 size: 16 residues. Germline CDR1 is MDHEN and CDR2 is SYDVKM. Trimming cost V 7 bases and J 0 bases, with 16 bases left between them. In nucleotides, the CDR3 is TGTGCCAGCACCCCTTCGAGCGTAGACTCCTACAATGAGCAGTTCTTC. It encodes CASTPSSVDSYNEQFF.

In its sample, this clonotype was seen many times. The chain carries TRBV6-2 or TRBV6-3 and TRBJ1-1; D not resolved. Germline assignment: CDR1 MNHEY and CDR2 SVGEGT. Trimming cost V 7 bases and J 3 bases, with 9 bases left between them. CDR3 size: 12 residues. CDR3 in amino acids: CASTTVYTEAFF. CDR3 DNA: TGTGCCAGCACCACAGTCTACACTGAAGCTTTCTTT.

The V call is TRBV19, the J call TRBJ2-5; 9 nucleotides align to TRBD2. The V gene's germline CDR1 is LNHDA and CDR2 SQIVND (reference sequence). With V trimmed by 8 bases and J by 2 bases, 6 bases remained unmatched. This CDR3 is 14 amino acids long. CDR3 in amino acids: CASSIAGDQETQYF. CDR3 nucleotides: TGTGCCAGTTCGATAGCGGGGGATCAAGAGACCCAGTACTTC.

CDR3 sequence (DNA): TGCAGCGACACCACCGGGACAGGGACCCAAGAGACCCAGTACTTC. Its protein product is CSDTTGTGTQETQYF. This chain joins TRBV29-1 and TRBJ2-5; 9 bases are shared with TRBD1. The CDR3 spans 15 residues. Germline-derived CDR1 and CDR2 are SQVTM and ANQGSEA. The ends lost 7 bases at V and 1 base at J; junction bases unmatched: 10.

In this sample, this clonotype turned up a few times. This chain connects TRBV7-8 to TRBJ2-1; D is possibly TRBD2 (6 bases). The CDR3 length is 14 residues. Germline CDR1 reads SGHVS; CDR2 reads FQNEAQ. V was trimmed by 2 bases and J by 9 bases, leaving 14 bases between them. The CDR3 reads CASSLSIAEGEQFF. CDR3 nucleotide sequence: TGTGCCAGCAGCTTATCGATAGCGGAAGGTGAGCAGTTCTTC.

This clonotype was observed at least ten times. The gene calls are TRBV7-2 and TRBJ2-5; the D is unclear. The CDR3 length is 15 residues. In germline, CDR1 is SGHTA, CDR2 FQGNSA. Trimming took off 8 bases at V and 4 bases at J, with 20 bases between the two ends. CDR3 protein: CASERKALSGETQYF. Written as DNA, the CDR3 is TGTGCCAGCGAACGGAAAGCCTTGTCCGGAGAGACCCAGTACTTC. Full variable domain (outside the CDR3, taken from reference TRBV7-2 and TRBJ2-5): GAGVSQSPSNKVTEKGKDVELRCDPISGHTALYWYRQSLGQGLEFLIYFQGNSAPDKSGLPSDRFSAERTGGSVSTLTIQRTQQEDSAVYLCASERKALSGETQYFGPGTRLLVL.

This clonotype came up a few times. J is TRBJ2-4 and V is TRBV7-2; 8 bases are shared with TRBD1. With V trimmed by 0 bases and J by 6 bases, 4 bases remained unmatched. Germline V CDR1 and CDR2: SGHTA, FQGNSA. The CDR3 consists of 15 residues. The CDR3 coding sequence is TGTGCCAGCAGCTTAGCGGGACAGGTACTAAACATTCAGTACTTC. Its translation is CASSLAGQVLNIQYF. Looking up the rest from reference TRBV7-2 and TRBJ2-4 gives the full variable domain: GAGVSQSPSNKVTEKGKDVELRCDPISGHTALYWYRQSLGQGLEFLIYFQGNSAPDKSGLPSDRFSAERTGGSVSTLTIQRTQQEDSAVYLCASSLAGQVLNIQYFGAGTRLSVL.

The chain combines TRBV4-1 with TRBJ2-6; no clear D gene. Trimming removed 0 bases from V and 2 bases from J, with 11 bases in between. The CDR3 totals 17 residues. CDR1 is MGHRA and CDR2 is YSYEKL in the germline V gene. CDR3 bases: TGCGCCAGCAGCCAAGACGAAGGGTTCCCTGGGGCCAACGTCCTGACTTTC. Translation gives CASSQDEGFPGANVLTF.

This rearrangement joins TRBV6-5 to TRBJ2-1, with D perhaps TRBD2 (6 bases). This CDR3 is 13 amino acids long. Germline-derived CDR1 and CDR2 are MNHEY and SVGAGI. Deletions cut 8 bases from V and 0 bases from J, with 8 bases between. CDR3 in DNA: TGTGCCAGCGGGACTGTCTCCTACAATGAGCAGTTCTTC. This encodes CASGTVSYNEQFF.

The DNA for the CDR3 is TGTGCCAGTAGTCCCCGACTAGCGGGAGGTGAGCAGTTCTTC. Protein product: CASSPRLAGGEQFF. The J gene is TRBJ2-1, the V gene TRBV19, with TRBD2 matching 13 bases. The length of the CDR3 is 14 residues. J lost 9 bases, V lost 5 bases, and 4 bases had no gene match. Germline V lookup: CDR1 LNHDA, CDR2 SQIVND (reference sequence).

Ten or more counts support this clonotype. The chain is built from TRBV7-8 and TRBJ2-1, with TRBD2 matching 7 bases. The V segment lost 3 bases and the J segment 2 bases; nucleotides outside the gene matches: 13. Germline CDR1 is SGHVS and CDR2 is FQNEAQ. This CDR3 comprises 18 residues. This CDR3 is CASSFPWGGSGAYNEQFF. The DNA of the CDR3 is TGTGCCAGCAGCTTCCCTTGGGGGGGTAGCGGAGCCTACAATGAGCAGTTCTTC.

This clonotype was counted between two and nine times. J is TRBJ1-1 and V is TRBV25-1; D gene unclear. CDR3 length: 15 amino acids. Trimming stripped 1 base from V and 1 base from J, with 10 bases between. Germline V gene sequence: CDR1 MGHDK, CDR2 SYGVNS. The CDR3 coding sequence is TGTGCCAGCAGTGAATTTTCCGACGAGAACACTGAAGCTTTCTTT. This translates into CASSEFSDENTEAFF.

The CDR3 nucleotides read TGTGCCAGCAGCCCAAGTCCCGGGACAGGGGTCCATGGCTACACCTTC. Its protein is CASSPSPGTGVHGYTF. This sequence joins TRBV4-2 and TRBJ1-2, with 10 bases aligning to TRBD1. This CDR3 is 16 amino acids long. Trimming removed 4 bases from V and 6 bases from J; junction bases left unmatched: 11. The germline V gene encodes CDR1 LGHNA and CDR2 YNFKEQ.

This clonotype came up many times. The chain combines TRBV7-2 with TRBJ2-3, with D maybe TRBD2 (5 bases). CDR3 length equals 15 residues. CDR1 and CDR2 (germline): SGHTA, FQGNSA. The V end lost 5 bases, the J end lost 4 bases, and 16 bases lay between the germline ends. The CDR3 DNA follows: TGTGCCAGCAGCCCCTCCGGTACGAGGGCAGATACGCAGTATTTT. It encodes CASSPSGTRADTQYF. Combining the CDR3 with reference TRBV7-2 and TRBJ2-3 gives the whole variable domain GAGVSQSPSNKVTEKGKDVELRCDPISGHTALYWYRQSLGQGLEFLIYFQGNSAPDKSGLPSDRFSAERTGGSVSTLTIQRTQQEDSAVYLCASSPSGTRADTQYFGPGTRLTVL.

This chain joins TRBV9 and TRBJ1-4, with D tentatively TRBD1 (5 bases). Germline values: CDR1 SGDLS, CDR2 YYNGEE. V lost 0 bases and J lost 6, with 6 bases in between. The CDR3 runs 13 residues. The CDR3: CASSVEGDEKLFF. The DNA for the CDR3 is TGTGCCAGCAGCGTAGAAGGGGATGAAAAACTGTTTTTT.

V is TRBV7-3 and J is TRBJ2-2, with 13 nucleotides matching TRBD2. This CDR3 region has 16 residues. The junction had 7 bases not matched to a gene; V was cut back by 5 bases and J by 7 bases. Germline CDR1 SGHTA, CDR2 FQGTGA. The CDR3 loop is CASSTGLAGVGGELFF. CDR3 DNA: TGTGCCAGCAGCACCGGACTAGCGGGAGTGGGCGGGGAGCTGTTTTTT.

This clonotype was counted between two and nine times. The V and J genes are TRBV20-1 and TRBJ1-2, with a weak D call TRBD1 (5 bases). V lost 0 bases and J 2 bases, leaving 19 bases between the germline ends. The germline CDR1 and CDR2 sequences are DFQATT and SNEGSKA (reference sequence). The CDR3 is 17 residues long. CDR3 DNA: TGCAGTGCTAGAGATACGGGGCGGGGCAGAGCGAACTATGGCTACACCTTC. This sequence encodes CSARDTGRGRANYGYTF.